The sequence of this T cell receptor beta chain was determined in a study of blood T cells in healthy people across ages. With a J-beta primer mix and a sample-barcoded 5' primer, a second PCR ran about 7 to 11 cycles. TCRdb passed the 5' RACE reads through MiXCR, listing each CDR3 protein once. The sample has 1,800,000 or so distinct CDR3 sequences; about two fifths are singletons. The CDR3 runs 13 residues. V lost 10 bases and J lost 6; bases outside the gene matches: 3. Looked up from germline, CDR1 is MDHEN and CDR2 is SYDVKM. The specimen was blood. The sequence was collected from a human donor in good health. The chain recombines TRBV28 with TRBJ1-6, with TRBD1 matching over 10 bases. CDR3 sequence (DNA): TGTGCCACAGGACAGGGGGTTAATTCACCCCTCCACTTT. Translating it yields CATGQGVNSPLHF.